The rows below give T cell receptor beta chains drawn from one sample of a study of cytomegalovirus exposure and HLA in healthy donors. Data came from immunoSEQ multiplex PCR; TCRdb stores just in-frame clones and leaves some out. The sample lists hundreds of thousands of clones; more than 60% were seen once. The sample consisted of PBMCs. These receptors were obtained from a man between 40 and 49 years old in good health and CMV-seronegative. Each CDR3 is given with its conserved first and last residue. The D gene is left open where the match is weak. Size tells how often a clone was seen (once, few, many) or the class of an expanded clone, and some rows leave it out.

abundance	d_gene	j_gene	v_gene	CDR3nt	CDR3aa
few	TRBD2	TRBJ2-1	TRBV7-3	TGTGCCAGCAGCCCTAGCGGTAGCTCCTACAATGAGCAGTTCTTC	CASSPSGSSYNEQFF
NA	NA	TRBJ2-1	TRBV7-2	TGTGCCAGCAGCTTAGGTTGGGAGGGGACAGGGCAGTTCTTC	CASSLGWEGTGQFF
few	TRBD1	TRBJ2-7	TRBV6-1	TGTGCCAGCAGTGAAACACAGGGGAGCCGGTACGAGCAGTACTTC	CASSETQGSRYEQYF
once	NA	TRBJ2-1	TRBV4-1	TGCGCCAGCAGCCAAGAATGGGGAGCGACGGAAAATGAGCAGTTCTTC	CASSQEWGATENEQFF
once	NA	TRBJ2-5	TRBV9	TGTGCCAGCAGCGTGAGCGGTCCCCAAGAGACCCAGTACTTC	CASSVSGPQETQYF
NA	NA	TRBJ1-5	TRBV7-8	TGTGCCAGCAGCTTAAGAGGCGAGGTTTGGCAGCCCCAGCATTTT	CASSLRGEVWQPQHF
NA	NA	TRBJ2-5	TRBV2	TGTGCCAGCTCAAGGACATCCGGGGGAGAGACCCAGTACTTC	CASSRTSGGETQYF
NA	NA	TRBJ2-5	TRBV30	TGTGCCTGGAGTGTGCAGGGAATAGAGACCCAGTACTTC	CAWSVQGIETQYF
NA	NA	TRBJ2-1	TRBV9	TGTGCCAGCAGGGGAGGAGGCAGTGGGAACAATGAGCAGTTCTTC	CASRGGGSGNNEQFF
NA	NA	TRBJ1-1	TRBV19	TGTGCCAGTAGTGACATGGGTGGGGAGGATGAAGCTTTCTTT	CASSDMGGEDEAFF
few	NA	TRBJ2-3	TRBV29-1	TGCAGCGTTGATGGTGGGGGCGGAGCAGATACGCAGTATTTT	CSVDGGGGADTQYF
NA	NA	TRBJ2-3	TRBV9	TGTGCCAGCAGCGTAGGATTGGCTGGATTAGCCACAGATACGCAGTATTTT	CASSVGLAGLATDTQYF
NA	TRBD2	TRBJ2-1	TRBV28	TGTGCCAGCAGCCCGATGAGCGGGACCCCGAGTAGTGGTTCCTACAATGAGCAGTTCTTC	CASSPMSGTPSSGSYNEQFF
NA	NA	TRBJ2-5	TRBV27	TGTGCCAGCAGTTTCCTGCCTAGTGGGGAGACCCAGTACTTC	CASSFLPSGETQYF
NA	NA	TRBJ1-1	TRBV6-5	TGTGCCAGCAGTTACTCGGAGGGAGAAGCTTTCTTT	CASSYSEGEAFF
NA	NA	TRBJ1-2	TRBV28	TGTGCCAGCAGTTCAAACCGGCTCACAGGGCACGACACCTTC	CASSSNRLTGHDTF
NA	NA	TRBJ2-5	TRBV27	TGTGCCAGCAGTCAAGGGACACCAGGGACCCAGTACTTC	CASSQGTPGTQYF
NA	TRBD1	TRBJ2-3	TRBV7-3	TGTGCCAGCAGCTTGGGGACAGCTAGCACAAATACGCAGTATTTT	CASSLGTASTNTQYF
NA	TRBD1	TRBJ1-6	TRBV5-1	TGCGCCAGCAGCTGGACAGGGGTGGGCTCCTATAATTCACCCCTCCACTTT	CASSWTGVGSYNSPLHF
NA	NA	TRBJ1-1	TRBV9	TGTGCCAGCAGCGCCTCGGGGAGGGTCACTGAAGCTTTCTTT	CASSASGRVTEAFF
NA	NA	TRBJ2-1	TRBV7-3	TGTGCCAGCAGCTGGGCAGGGCCGGCCAATGAGCAGTTCTTC	CASSWAGPANEQFF
few	NA	TRBJ2-1	TRBV13	TGTGCCAGCAGCTCCCCCCGAGGGGGGGCAGGCAATGAGCAGTTCTTC	CASSSPRGGAGNEQFF
NA	NA	TRBJ1-1	TRBV5-1	TGCGCCAGCAGCCAATACCTTTCGGGCACTGAAGCTTTCTTT	CASSQYLSGTEAFF
NA	NA	TRBJ1-3	TRBV11-2	TGTGCCAGCAGCTTAGATCATACAGGGCTCGGAAACACCATATATTTT	CASSLDHTGLGNTIYF
NA	NA	TRBJ2-1	TRBV6-5	TGTGCCAGCAGGATCCGGGACACAGCCTACAATGAGCAGTTCTTC	CASRIRDTAYNEQFF
NA	TRBD1	TRBJ2-7	TRBV28	TGTGCCAGCAGTCCTGGGACAGGGCCCTACGAGCAGTACTTC	CASSPGTGPYEQYF
once	NA	TRBJ1-2	TRBV15	TGTGCCACCAGCAGAGATAAAAAGGCGGAGAACTATGGCTACACCTTC	CATSRDKKAENYGYTF
NA	TRBD1	TRBJ1-1	TRBV5-4	TGTGCCAGCAGCTTGAGCGGACAGGGGGGATTGGACACTGAAGCTTTCTTT	CASSLSGQGGLDTEAFF
NA	TRBD1	TRBJ1-1	TRBV4-3	TGCGCCAGCAGCCAAGATCGGGGACAGGGGCCCTACGGTGAAGCTTTCTTT	CASSQDRGQGPYGEAFF
NA	TRBD1	TRBJ1-2	TRBV10-3	TGTGCCACTTTTTCAGGGGGAGGCTACACCTTC	CATFSGGGYTF
once	TRBD2	TRBJ2-1	TRBV4-3	TGCGCCAGCAGCCAAGTACTAGCGGGGGCCCCGACCCAGTTCTTC	CASSQVLAGAPTQFF